The TCR beta chain under discussion was sequenced for a study of blood T cells in healthy people across ages. Next came a second PCR, run for about 6 to 11 cycles, which used a sample-barcoded 5' primer along with a J-beta primer mix. Each single sample gave us at least 2.5 million CDR3-containing paired-end reads. TCRdb reanalysed the 5' RACE reads using MiXCR and keeps one entry per CDR3 protein. The sample has roughly 680,000 distinct CDR3 sequences, around 52% seen once; the top ten hold less than 15%. Per the germline V gene, CDR1 is DFQATT and CDR2 is SNEGSKA (reference sequence). The V end was cut by 0 bases, the J end by 5 bases, with 8 bases between. The CDR3 runs 13 residues. The study isolated at least 6.5 million PBMCs from each sample.

This chain joins TRBV20-1 and TRBJ2-1; D remains ambiguous. Sequencing was performed on blood. This receptor was taken from a woman over 75 in good health. CDR3 sequence reads: CSARDFLDNEQFF. CDR3 sequence (DNA): TGCAGTGCTAGAGACTTTCTCGACAATGAGCAGTTCTTC.